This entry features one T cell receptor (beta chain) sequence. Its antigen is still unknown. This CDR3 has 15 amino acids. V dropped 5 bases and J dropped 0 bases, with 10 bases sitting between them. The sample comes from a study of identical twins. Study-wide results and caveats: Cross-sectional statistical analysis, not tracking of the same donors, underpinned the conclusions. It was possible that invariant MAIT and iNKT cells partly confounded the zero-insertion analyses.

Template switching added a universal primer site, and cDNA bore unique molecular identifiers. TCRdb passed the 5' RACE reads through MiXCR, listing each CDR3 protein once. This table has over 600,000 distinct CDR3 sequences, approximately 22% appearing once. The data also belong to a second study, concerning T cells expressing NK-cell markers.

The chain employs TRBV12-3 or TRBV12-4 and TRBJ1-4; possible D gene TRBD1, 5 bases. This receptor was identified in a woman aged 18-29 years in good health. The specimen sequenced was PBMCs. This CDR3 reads CASSAGGATNEKLFF. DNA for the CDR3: TGTGCCAGCAGTGCCGGGGGGGCAACTAATGAAAAACTGTTTTTT.